This TCR beta chain is drawn from a study of beta chain features in type 1 diabetes. One heparinised blood draw averaging about 110 mL was given by each donor. The authors reverse transcribed all of the isolated RNA, so sequencing captured expressed TCRB transcripts. This table comes from immunoSEQ multiplex PCR, and its TCRdb copy is limited to in-frame clones, with some not included. The sample comprises roughly 700,000 clones, roughly 13% of which are singletons, and 0.022% rests with the top ten. The sample holds a few counts of this clone. The antigen remains unidentified. Trimming took 0 bases from V and 3 from J, leaving 6 bases between them. The germline V gene has CDR1 GTSNPN and CDR2 SVGIG (reference sequence). The CDR3 sequence is 13 residues long. Study-wide results and limits: There was a moderate but significant shortening of TCRB CDR3s in all four CD4+ subsets of Type 1 diabetes patients.

This rearrangement joins TRBV30 to TRBJ1-3, with unresolved D. Specimen: naive CD4+ T cells from blood. The origin of this receptor is a man younger than 35 with type 1 diabetes. The CDR3 loop reads CAWSVVDGNTIYF. DNA of the CDR3: TGTGCCTGGAGTGTGGTCGATGGAAACACCATATATTTT. Using reference TRBV30 and TRBJ1-3 for the parts outside the CDR3, the full variable domain is SQTIHQWPATLVQPVGSPLSLECTVEGTSNPNLYWYRQAAGRGLQLLFYSVGIGQISSEVPQNLSASRPQDRQFILSSKKLLLSDSGFYLCAWSVVDGNTIYFGEGSWLTVV.